A selection of T cell receptor beta chains follows, all from one sample in a study of T cell repertoires in cytomegalovirus infection. What these receptors recognize is not known. TCRdb reprocessed the reads with MiXCR, giving one entry per CDR3 protein. This table holds under 300,000 distinct CDR3 sequences, roughly a fifth found once. Sequences were derived from cultured PBMCs, sampled from culture after CMV antigen stimulation. Source of these receptors: a human donor in good health (CMV status not recorded). Some clones in this sample may be carry-over from other donors' samples. The CDR3 runs from the conserved cysteine through the conserved F or W. The D gene is left open where the match is weak. The size field is filled for only some rows; it gives once, few, many or a size class.

J gene,V gene,D gene,clone size,CDR3 protein,CDR3 DNA
TRBJ2-4,TRBV30,TRBD2,few,CAWSGAGVHGIQYF,TGTGCCTGGAGTGGTGCGGGAGTCCACGGCATTCAGTACTTC
TRBJ2-7,TRBV7-9,NA,NA,CAIGSLGREQYF,TGTGCCATCGGGTCTTTGGGGCGGGAGCAGTACTTC
TRBJ2-1,TRBV9,NA,many,CASSVGALVEVSYNEQFF,TGTGCCAGCAGCGTAGGAGCTCTTGTAGAGGTATCCTACAATGAGCAGTTCTTC
TRBJ2-7,TRBV7-2,NA,many,CASSLTAAQGNEQYF,TGTGCCAGCAGCTTGACAGCGGCTCAGGGGAACGAGCAGTACTTC
TRBJ2-7,TRBV5-4,NA,NA,CASSRPGAGLYEQYF,TGTGCCAGCAGCCGCCCCGGAGCGGGTCTCTACGAGCAGTACTTC
TRBJ1-1,TRBV6-2/TRBV6-3,NA,few,CASSYVSVDVAFF,TGTGCCAGCAGTTACGTATCGGTCGACGTAGCTTTCTTT
TRBJ2-5,TRBV19,NA,NA,CASSLAGRGFKETQYF,TGTGCCAGTAGCCTGGCTGGCAGGGGTTTCAAAGAGACCCAGTACTTC
TRBJ1-1,TRBV7-9,TRBD1,few,CASSHPISPDRAGTEAFF,TGTGCCAGCAGCCACCCAATATCACCGGACAGGGCGGGGACTGAAGCTTTCTTT
TRBJ2-1,TRBV7-2,NA,many,CASSPQYNEQFF,TGTGCCAGCAGCCCGCAGTACAATGAGCAGTTCTTC
TRBJ1-1,TRBV7-9,NA,NA,CASSLGPGSEAFF,TGTGCCAGCAGCTTAGGGCCAGGCTCCGAAGCTTTCTTT
TRBJ2-1,TRBV29-1,NA,NA,CSVPWRARSSDEQFF,TGCAGCGTCCCGTGGCGGGCCAGGAGTTCCGATGAGCAGTTCTTC
TRBJ2-1,TRBV6-5,TRBD2,many,CASSYHSAGVRNEQFF,TGTGCCAGCAGTTACCATTCAGCGGGAGTGAGGAATGAGCAGTTCTTC
TRBJ2-3,TRBV20-1,NA,few,CSARGLQIVPDTQYF,TGCAGTGCTAGGGGACTCCAGATTGTCCCAGATACGCAGTATTTT
TRBJ2-2,TRBV7-9,NA,NA,CASSPIAARNTGELFF,TGTGCCAGCAGCCCGATAGCGGCTAGAAACACCGGGGAGCTGTTTTTT
TRBJ2-7,TRBV5-4,TRBD1,NA,CASSPPDRPYEQYF,TGTGCCAGCAGCCCGCCGGACAGGCCCTACGAGCAGTACTTC
TRBJ2-3,TRBV7-2,NA,few,CASSLVAGMVSTDTQYF,TGTGCCAGCAGCTTAGTAGCCGGGATGGTCAGTACAGATACGCAGTATTTT
TRBJ2-2,TRBV9,TRBD2,NA,CASSVALAGVPGELFF,TGTGCCAGCAGCGTAGCCCTAGCGGGAGTCCCCGGGGAGCTGTTTTTT
TRBJ2-5,TRBV7-9,TRBD1,NA,CASSLAGTDQETQYF,TGTGCCAGCAGCTTAGCGGGGACAGACCAAGAGACCCAGTACTTC
TRBJ2-1,TRBV9,TRBD2,NA,CASSVGQGSGTYNEQFF,TGTGCCAGCAGCGTGGGTCAGGGTAGCGGGACTTACAATGAGCAGTTCTTC
TRBJ1-1,TRBV7-9,NA,few,CASSLSETAEAFF,TGTGCCAGCAGCTTATCCGAGACAGCTGAAGCTTTCTTT
TRBJ1-1,TRBV20-1,TRBD1,few,CSARGGQGAFF,TGCAGTGCTAGAGGGGGACAGGGAGCTTTCTTT
TRBJ2-1,TRBV6-2/TRBV6-3,TRBD2,NA,CASSHGLAGYNEQFF,TGTGCCAGCAGCCACGGACTAGCGGGATACAATGAGCAGTTCTTC
TRBJ2-5,TRBV12-3/TRBV12-4,NA,NA,CASNRGGQETQYF,TGTGCCAGCAACCGAGGGGGCCAAGAGACCCAGTACTTC
TRBJ1-6,TRBV4-3,NA,NA,CASSPWTAKSPLHF,TGCGCCAGCAGCCCCTGGACAGCCAAATCACCCCTCCACTTT
TRBJ2-1,TRBV7-6,TRBD1,many,CASSFRTGGGYEQFF,TGTGCCAGCAGCTTCAGGACAGGGGGCGGGTATGAGCAGTTCTTC
TRBJ1-5,TRBV2,NA,NA,CASSTGLDSNQPQHF,TGTGCCAGCAGTACCGGACTGGATAGCAATCAGCCCCAGCATTTT
TRBJ1-3,TRBV15,NA,NA,CATSSGIGNTIYF,TGTGCCACCAGCTCCGGGATCGGAAACACCATATATTTT
TRBJ2-1,TRBV5-5,TRBD2,few,CASSPQTSGAHNEQFF,TGTGCCAGCAGCCCTCAGACTAGCGGGGCCCACAATGAGCAGTTCTTC
TRBJ2-1,TRBV6-1,TRBD2,NA,CASSGTSGRDEQFF,TGTGCCAGCAGTGGAACTAGCGGGAGAGATGAGCAGTTCTTC
TRBJ2-7,TRBV6-1,NA,NA,CASSEGGQGVWYEQYF,TGTGCCAGCAGTGAAGGAGGTCAGGGTGTATGGTACGAGCAGTACTTC
TRBJ1-1,TRBV29-1,NA,few,CSVAVGTEAFF,TGCAGCGTTGCGGTGGGCACTGAAGCTTTCTTT
TRBJ1-2,TRBV7-6,NA,NA,CASSKEARPFYGYTF,TGTGCCAGCAGCAAAGAGGCCCGGCCCTTCTATGGCTACACCTTC
TRBJ1-5,TRBV28,TRBD1,few,CASRRAQGAVSNQPQHF,TGTGCCAGCAGACGAGCACAGGGGGCAGTAAGCAATCAGCCCCAGCATTTT
TRBJ2-3,TRBV12-3/TRBV12-4,TRBD2,few,CASSPFSGSTDTQYF,TGTGCCAGCAGCCCTTTTAGCGGGAGCACAGATACGCAGTATTTT
TRBJ2-2,TRBV11-2,NA,few,CASSLVLTNTGELFF,TGTGCCAGCAGCTTAGTCCTAACGAACACCGGGGAGCTGTTTTTT
TRBJ2-2,TRBV4-3,TRBD2,few,CASSQETGGSGELFF,TGCGCCAGCAGCCAAGAGACGGGGGGGTCCGGGGAGCTGTTTTTT
TRBJ2-2,TRBV4-3,NA,NA,CASSQAWRATGELFF,TGCGCCAGCAGCCAAGCATGGAGGGCCACCGGGGAGCTGTTTTTT
TRBJ1-5,TRBV28,TRBD1,many,CASSLRQGAGNQPQHF,TGTGCCAGCAGTTTAAGGCAGGGGGCAGGCAATCAGCCCCAGCATTTT
TRBJ2-1,TRBV7-2,TRBD2,many,CASSLGGLAAFSYNEQFF,TGTGCCAGCAGCTTAGGGGGACTAGCGGCCTTCTCCTACAATGAGCAGTTCTTC